Sequencing of this TCR beta chain was carried out in a study of T cell repertoires in cytomegalovirus infection. The overall study: Signatures in public TCR beta sequences pointed to both CMV infection and matching HLA type.

This clonotype was seen a few times. Its antigen is still unknown. Findings and caveats of the study: Across the ex vivo response, the dominant clonotypes were HLA-C-restricted CMV-specific TCR beta clonotypes. Individuals carrying CMV plus the relevant HLA were identified by cumulative frequency of public TCR beta families.

This CDR3 is 18 amino acids long. Germline V gene lookup returns CDR1 SGHVS and CDR2 FNYEAQ. Trimming took 4 bases from V and 0 from J; bases not matched to a gene: 10. One entry per CDR3 protein, called by TCRdb with MiXCR from the reads. The repertoire has 150,000 to 200,000 distinct CDR3 sequences, approximately 30% of them found once; the top ten carry approximately 30%. Sequences were obtained from PBMCs. The V call is TRBV7-6, the J call TRBJ2-5, with 11 bases lining up with TRBD2. The TCR comes from a human donor in good health (CMV status not recorded). Some clones in this sample may be carry-over from other donors' samples. The CDR3 sequence: CASSSSSGGPSYQETQYF. The CDR3 DNA sequence: TGTGCCAGCAGCTCCTCTAGCGGGGGGCCTTCGTACCAAGAGACCCAGTACTTC.